The sequence of this TCR beta chain was determined in a study of T cells in Graves' hyperthyroidism and ophthalmopathy. This clonotype appeared a few times. What it binds is not known. Diagnostic decisions used clinical symptoms, serum thyroxine and TRAb, thyroid ultrasound and orbital computed tomography. Study-level points and caveats: Before onset, by a median of approximately 5.9 months, the model predicted ophthalmopathy.

RNA transcripts were the template for amplifying TCR beta CDR3 regions. In the first-round RT-PCR of the TCR CDR3, the HTBI primer set was used. Each CDR3 protein is one row after TCRdb ran MiXCR on the multiplex PCR reads. The sample yields 450,000 to 650,000 distinct CDR3 sequences, less than 25% seen once. Losses at the gene ends were 4 bases for V and 3 bases for J; bases not matched to a gene: 13. The CDR3 extends over 17 amino acids. Germline V lookup: CDR1 SGHDT, CDR2 YYEEEE. The chain links TRBV5-6 to TRBJ1-1; 9 nucleotides align to TRBD1. The TCR comes from a man younger than 35 with Graves' hyperthyroidism. The sample consisted of blood. This CDR3 is CASSQHRGRWGYTEAFF. The DNA for the CDR3 is TGTGCCAGCAGCCAACACAGGGGGCGTTGGGGATACACTGAAGCTTTCTTT.